These 5 T cell receptor beta chains were sequenced from one sample in a study of PD-1 blockade in classical Hodgkin lymphoma. Every patient had relapsed following autologous stem cell transplantation, and cohorts differed in brentuximab vedotin exposure. Produced via immunoSEQ multiplex PCR; TCRdb's table is partial and in-frame only. Of around 14,000 clones in the sample, about 78% were seen once. Specimen: peripheral blood mononuclear cells (PBMCs), collected before the second cycle of nivolumab. The receptors were gathered from a human donor with classical Hodgkin lymphoma.

This clone came up a few times. The chain carries TRBV19 and TRBJ2-1, with 8 bases lining up with TRBD2. The CDR3 is 15 residues long. Germline V gene data show CDR1 as LNHDA and CDR2 as SQIVND (reference sequence). Trimming took 10 bases from V and 4 from J; bases not matched to a gene: 12. CDR3 residues: CATTVGRGDYNEQFF. Here the CDR3 DNA reads TGTGCCACTACAGTAGGGCGGGGGGATTACAATGAGCAGTTCTTC.

For the CDR3, the DNA is TGTGCCAGCAGCCCGCTAGGGTGGGGTAGATTGGTGGAGACCCAGTACTTC. This sequence encodes CASSPLGWGRLVETQYF. The chain has TRBV7-3 and TRBJ2-5; unclear D gene. V was trimmed by 5 bases and J by 5 bases, leaving 24 bases between them. This CDR3 is 17 amino acids long. Germline V gene data show CDR1 as SGHTA and CDR2 as FQGTGA.

The chain employs TRBV5-1 and TRBJ2-5, with 7 bases aligning to TRBD1. The CDR3 covers 13 residues. Germline V lookup: CDR1 SGHRS, CDR2 YFSETQ. Trimming at V came to 4 bases and at J to 5 bases, leaving 5 bases not matched to a gene. The CDR3: CASSEQGWETQYF. CDR3 sequence (DNA): TGCGCCAGCAGCGAACAGGGGTGGGAGACCCAGTACTTC.

This clone is termed medium-sized. The chain is built from TRBV19 and TRBJ1-1; D unresolved. Trimming shortened V by 5 bases and J by 4 bases, and 14 bases separated the two germline ends. Germline V gives CDR1 LNHDA, CDR2 SQIVND (reference sequence). There are 14 residues in the CDR3. CDR3 sequence: CASSGSRGVTEAFF. The CDR3 region has the DNA TGTGCCAGTAGTGGATCCCGGGGTGTCACTGAAGCTTTCTTT.

DNA for the CDR3: TGTGCCAGTAGTATAGGGGCGGGGGTAGATACGCAGTATTTT. It yields the protein CASSIGAGVDTQYF. The J gene is TRBJ2-3, the V gene TRBV19; 7 nucleotides line up with TRBD2. The CDR3 extends over 14 amino acids. The germline gives CDR1 LNHDA, CDR2 SQIVND (reference sequence). The J segment lost 5 bases and the V segment lost 1 base, leaving 3 bases of the junction unmatched.